The 8 T cell receptor beta chains below all came from one sample that was sequenced in a study of T cell repertoires in cytomegalovirus infection. Which antigens these TCRs recognize remains unknown. TCRdb passed the reads through MiXCR, listing each CDR3 protein once. Of approximately 590,000 distinct CDR3 sequences listed, just under 40% are singletons. Source: cultured PBMCs, taken from culture after CMV antigen stimulation. Every receptor here comes from a human donor in good health (CMV status not recorded). Some clones in this sample may be carry-over from other donors' samples.

V and J are TRBV6-6 and TRBJ1-2; 8 bases map to TRBD1. The germline V gene encodes CDR1 MNHNY and CDR2 SVGAGI (reference sequence). Trimming cost V 0 bases and J 3 bases; bases outside gene matches: 9. This CDR3 comprises 17 residues. CDR3 DNA: TGTGCCAGCAGTTACTCAGAGACAGGGGCCGGAGACTATGGCTACACCTTC. Translated: CASSYSETGAGDYGYTF.

This clonotype came up a few times. The chain couples TRBV7-2 to TRBJ2-3; 11 bases are a match to TRBD2. The trim removed 5 bases at V and 4 bases at J, leaving 8 bases unmatched. Per the germline V gene, CDR1 is SGHTA and CDR2 is FQGNSA. The CDR3 runs to 16 residues. DNA for the CDR3: TGTGCCAGCAGCATTAGCGGGAGGGCCGATGCAGATACGCAGTATTTT. Translation gives CASSISGRADADTQYF.

This clonotype was observed a few times. The genes are TRBV5-1 and TRBJ2-6; D gene uncertain. V dropped 0 bases and J dropped 4 bases, with 11 bases sitting between them. CDR1 and CDR2 (germline): SGHRS, YFSETQ. The CDR3 covers 16 residues. CDR3 in amino acids: CASSLDQLQGANVLTF. CDR3 nucleotide sequence: TGCGCCAGCAGCTTGGACCAATTGCAAGGGGCCAACGTCCTGACTTTC.

The count of this clonotype is one. The rearrangement joins TRBV7-9 to TRBJ2-7; D remains unclear. This CDR3 has 14 amino acids. The germline V gene encodes CDR1 SEHNR and CDR2 FQNEAQ (reference sequence). Trimming cost V 3 bases and J 3 bases, with 12 bases left between them. CDR3 region: CASSFGGRLYEQYF. The CDR3 coding sequence is TGTGCCAGCAGCTTCGGCGGCAGGCTCTACGAGCAGTACTTC.

V and J are TRBV2 and TRBJ2-7; D is unresolved. Trimming took off 4 bases at V and 2 bases at J, with 6 bases between the two ends. This CDR3 region has 12 residues. Germline V gene sequence: CDR1 SNHLY, CDR2 FYNNEI. CDR3 sequence reads: CASSVEPYEQYF. DNA for the CDR3: TGTGCCAGCAGTGTTGAACCCTACGAGCAGTACTTC.

The chain is built from TRBV5-4 and TRBJ1-1, with unresolved D. The V gene's germline CDR1 is SGHNT and CDR2 YYREEE (reference sequence). V lost 2 bases and J lost 6, with 8 bases in between. The CDR3 contains 12 residues. The CDR3 DNA is TGTGCCAGCAGCTTCTCGGGTGCTGAAGCTTTCTTT. It specifies CASSFSGAEAFF.

This chain's CDR3 is CSARDRRQPNEKLFF. CDR3 in DNA: TGCAGTGCTAGAGATCGGAGACAGCCTAATGAAAAACTGTTTTTT. V and J are TRBV20-1 and TRBJ1-4; maybe TRBD1 (5 bases). Trimming left V 0 bases short and J 3 bases short, with 11 bases between. From germline, CDR1 is DFQATT and CDR2 SNEGSKA (reference sequence). CDR3 length: 15 residues.

This chain connects TRBV7-4 to TRBJ1-2; possibly TRBD1 for D (6 bases). Germline V CDR1 and CDR2: SGHVT, SQSDAQ. V dropped 5 bases and J dropped 3 bases, with 22 bases sitting between them. This CDR3 region has 17 residues. The CDR3 protein is CASSIDRSSENYYGYTF. The CDR3 coding sequence is TGTGCCAGCAGCATCGACAGGTCTAGCGAAAATTACTATGGCTACACCTTC.